This paragraph reports one T cell receptor beta chain. The sample is drawn from a study of blood T cell repertoires in COVID-19. Looking at the study overall: COVID-19 samples from acute and convalescent phases originated in the United States, Italy and Spain.

Method: immunoSEQ multiplex PCR; TCRdb's copy keeps in-frame clones and lacks some. The sample lists around 700,000 clones, about 90% occurring once. This CDR3 is 17 amino acids long. The ends lost 5 bases at V and 3 bases at J; junction bases unmatched: 8. Germline CDR1 SGHVS, CDR2 FQNEAQ. This rearrangement joins TRBV7-8 to TRBJ2-6; 9 bases line up with TRBD1. The sequence was obtained from a woman aged 18-29 years with acute or convalescent COVID-19. Sequencing was performed on peripheral blood. CDR3 loop: CASSRGQGGFGANVLTF. CDR3 bases: TGTGCCAGCAGCAGGGGACAGGGTGGATTTGGGGCCAACGTCCTGACTTTC.